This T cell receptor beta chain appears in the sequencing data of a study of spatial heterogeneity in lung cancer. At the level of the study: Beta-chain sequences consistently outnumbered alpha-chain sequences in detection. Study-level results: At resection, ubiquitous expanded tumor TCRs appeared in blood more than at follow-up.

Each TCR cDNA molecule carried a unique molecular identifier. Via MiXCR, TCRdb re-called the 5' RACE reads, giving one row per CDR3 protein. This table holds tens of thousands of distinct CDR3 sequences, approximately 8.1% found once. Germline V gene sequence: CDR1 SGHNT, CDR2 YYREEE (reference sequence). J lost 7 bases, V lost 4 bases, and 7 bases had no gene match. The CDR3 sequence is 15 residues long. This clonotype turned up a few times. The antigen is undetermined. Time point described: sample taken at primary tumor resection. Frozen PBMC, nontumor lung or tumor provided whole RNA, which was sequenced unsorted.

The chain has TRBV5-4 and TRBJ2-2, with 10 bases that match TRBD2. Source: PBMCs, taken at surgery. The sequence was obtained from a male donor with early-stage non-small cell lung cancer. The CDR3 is CASSTYLAGVGELFF. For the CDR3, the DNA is TGTGCCAGCAGCACCTACCTAGCGGGGGTCGGGGAGCTGTTTTTT.